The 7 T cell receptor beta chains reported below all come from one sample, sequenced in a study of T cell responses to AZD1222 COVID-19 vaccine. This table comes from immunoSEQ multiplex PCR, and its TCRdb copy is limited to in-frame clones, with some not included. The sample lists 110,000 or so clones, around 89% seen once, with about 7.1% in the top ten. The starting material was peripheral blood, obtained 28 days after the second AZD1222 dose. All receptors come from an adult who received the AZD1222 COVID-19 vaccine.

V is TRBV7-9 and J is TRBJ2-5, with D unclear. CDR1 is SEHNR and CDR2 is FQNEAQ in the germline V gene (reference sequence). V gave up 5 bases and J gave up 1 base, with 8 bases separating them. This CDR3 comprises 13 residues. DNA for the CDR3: TGTGCCAGCAGCCCTCCCCCCCAAGAGACCCAGTACTTC. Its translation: CASSPPPQETQYF.

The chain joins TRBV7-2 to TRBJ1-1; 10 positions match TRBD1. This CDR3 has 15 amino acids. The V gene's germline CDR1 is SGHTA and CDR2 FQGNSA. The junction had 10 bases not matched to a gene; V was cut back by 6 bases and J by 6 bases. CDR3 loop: CASRHSTGTGAEAFF. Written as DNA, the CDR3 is TGTGCCAGCAGGCACTCCACCGGGACAGGGGCTGAAGCTTTCTTT.

This chain's CDR3 is CASSFGQGALETQYF. As DNA, the CDR3 is TGTGCCAGCAGCTTCGGACAGGGGGCCCTCGAGACCCAGTACTTC. The chain uses TRBV7-9 and TRBJ2-5; 11 bases align to TRBD1. In germline, CDR1 is SEHNR, CDR2 FQNEAQ (reference sequence). The ends lost 3 bases at V and 5 bases at J; junction bases unmatched: 5. The CDR3 extends over 15 amino acids.

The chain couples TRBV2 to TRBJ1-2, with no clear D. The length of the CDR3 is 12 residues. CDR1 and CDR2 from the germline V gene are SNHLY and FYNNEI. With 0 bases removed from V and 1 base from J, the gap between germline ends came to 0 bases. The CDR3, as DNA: TGTGCCAGCAGTGAAGCTAACTATGGCTACACCTTC. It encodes CASSEANYGYTF.

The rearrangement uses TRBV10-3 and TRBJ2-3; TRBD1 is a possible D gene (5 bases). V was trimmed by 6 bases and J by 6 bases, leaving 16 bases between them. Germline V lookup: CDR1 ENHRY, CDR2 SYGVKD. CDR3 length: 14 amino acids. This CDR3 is CAISGTIQGDTQYF. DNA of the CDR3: TGTGCCATCAGCGGTACTATCCAGGGCGATACGCAGTATTTT.

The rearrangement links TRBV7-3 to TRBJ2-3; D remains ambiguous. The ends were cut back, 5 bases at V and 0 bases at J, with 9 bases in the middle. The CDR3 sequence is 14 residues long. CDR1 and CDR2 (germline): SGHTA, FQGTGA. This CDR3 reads CASSATISTDTQYF. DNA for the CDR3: TGTGCCAGCAGCGCAACGATAAGCACAGATACGCAGTATTTT.

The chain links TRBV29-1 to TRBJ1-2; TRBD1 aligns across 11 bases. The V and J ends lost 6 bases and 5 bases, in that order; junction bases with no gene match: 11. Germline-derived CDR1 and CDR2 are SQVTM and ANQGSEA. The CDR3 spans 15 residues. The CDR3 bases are TGCAGCGTCTCCTCCGGGACAGGGGGATTATATGGCTACACCTTC. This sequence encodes CSVSSGTGGLYGYTF.